A selection of T cell receptor beta chains follows, all from one sample in a study of cytomegalovirus exposure and HLA in healthy donors. Only in-frame clones appear in the TCRdb table, and some are missing; sequencing was by immunoSEQ multiplex PCR. Of roughly 190,000 clones in the sample, more than 85% were seen once. Sequenced sample: PBMCs. These receptors were collected from a woman between 18 and 29 years old in good health and CMV-seronegative. Both conserved end residues are part of each CDR3. Fields, in order: V gene, J gene, CDR3 protein.

>TRBV6-1|TRBJ1-2
CASSVSGDNYGYTF
>TRBV7-2|TRBJ2-5
CASSLASTSRGEQYF
>TRBV6-5|TRBJ1-3
CASRAFSSGNTIYF
>TRBV27|TRBJ2-1
CASRTGSSYNEQFF
>TRBV5-1|TRBJ1-6
CASSWTVGSSYNSPLHF
>TRBV19|TRBJ2-1
CASSILTAPGNEQFF
>TRBV7-2|TRBJ1-1
CASSLQGGNTEAFF
>TRBV7-8|TRBJ2-2
CASSARPGGTGELFF
>TRBV5-3|TRBJ1-1
CARSSTVRLFGTEAFF
>TRBV30|TRBJ2-1
CAWLTVDEQFF
>TRBV9|TRBJ2-3
CASSARLGGADTQYF
>TRBV2|TRBJ2-3
CASTLFTSTDTQYF
>TRBV7-8|TRBJ2-1
CASSLMAGQGYNEQFF
>TRBV15|TRBJ2-2
CATSRVSGELFF
>TRBV10-3|TRBJ2-7
CAISAGTTLGGEHF
>TRBV5-1|TRBJ2-7
CASSAGLAGGYYEQYF
>TRBV9|TRBJ2-1
CASSSAGTPSDEQFF
>TRBV7-2|TRBJ2-2
CASSSPTRNTGELFF
>TRBV14|TRBJ2-7
CASSPLAGRYEQYF
>TRBV9|TRBJ2-7
CASSARDTSDEQYF
>TRBV5-1|TRBJ1-3
CASSLGDRGNTIYF
>TRBV5-1|TRBJ1-1
CASSSGTGGRIHRGTEAFF
>TRBV6-5|TRBJ2-2
CASSYITGGRRELFF
>TRBV7-9|TRBJ2-1
CASSYSGGSGDEQFF
>TRBV5-1|TRBJ2-3
CASSQAPTDTQYF
>TRBV11-3|TRBJ2-2
CASSFSLVGELFF
>TRBV5-1|TRBJ2-7
CASSLYSSSGATISSYEQYF
>TRBV6-5|.
CASSYSREASYEQYF
>TRBV6-1|TRBJ2-7
CASSEVTGTPSYEQYF
>TRBV5-4|TRBJ1-1
CASSYPGQGLNTEAFF
>TRBV6-1|TRBJ2-7
CASSAGLEAYEQYF
>TRBV2|TRBJ2-7
CASSDVGTWEQYF
>TRBV6-1|TRBJ1-5
CASRPGQGNQPQHF
>TRBV30|TRBJ2-6
CAWTVGANVLTF
>TRBV10-3|TRBJ2-1
CAISEQQGGRGEQFF
>TRBV11-2|TRBJ2-7
CASSLYGGGTYEQYF
>TRBV2|TRBJ1-2
CASSADRGRLNGYTF
>TRBV6-5|TRBJ1-2
CASSWPGDGYTF
>TRBV6-5|TRBJ1-1
CASSYPSRASEAFF